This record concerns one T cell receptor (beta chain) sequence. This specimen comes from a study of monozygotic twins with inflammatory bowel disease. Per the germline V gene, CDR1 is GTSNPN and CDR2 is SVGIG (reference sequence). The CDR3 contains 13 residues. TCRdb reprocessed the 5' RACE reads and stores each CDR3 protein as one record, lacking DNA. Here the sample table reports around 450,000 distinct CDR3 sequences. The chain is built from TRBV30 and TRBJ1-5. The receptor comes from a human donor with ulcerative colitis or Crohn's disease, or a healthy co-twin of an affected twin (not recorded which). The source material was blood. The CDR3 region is CAWSLDTDQPQHF.